This entry describes one T cell receptor (beta chain). No antigen is known for it. The data derive from a study of T cell responses to AZD1222 COVID-19 vaccine. Overall study: Doses given second, at about 4 or about 12 weeks, were pooled.

Broader study findings: Among those given AZD1222, only six were seropositive at baseline. The donor group comprised mostly white British people and more females; the analysis possibly underestimated clonal diversity.

Germline-derived CDR1 and CDR2 are SGHRS and YFSETQ. V lost 4 bases and J 8 bases, leaving 15 bases between the germline ends. The CDR3 is 13 residues long. Assay used: immunoSEQ multiplex PCR; TCRdb lists only in-frame clones, some missing. The data show roughly 66,000 clones, with 75% to 85% seen just once and about 5.6% held by the top ten. The TCR sequence derives from an adult in good health. The sample here was peripheral blood, taken on day 0 of AZD1222 vaccination. The chain couples TRBV5-1 to TRBJ1-2; D remains ambiguous. The CDR3 region is CASSPEVLNGYTF. CDR3 nucleotides: TGCGCCAGCAGCCCGGAGGTCCTGAACGGCTACACCTTC.